The rows below give T cell receptor beta chains drawn from one sample of a study of blood T cells in healthy people across ages. TCRdb fed the 5' RACE reads into MiXCR, producing one record per CDR3 protein. The profile shows some 860,000 distinct CDR3 sequences, 56% of them singletons. Specimen: blood. Receptors were obtained from a man between 40 and 49 years old in good health. Both conserved end residues are part of each CDR3.

V	CDR3
TRBV14	CASSQEIHSDYGYTF
TRBV12-3/TRBV12-4	CASGSAGTHGRFLGEQYF
TRBV24-1	CATSDPGRLEETQYF
TRBV29-1	CSVVILNTEAFF
TRBV7-6	CASSLLQGLGSDEQYF
TRBV15	CATSRLVAGGLTDTQYF
TRBV4-1	CASVGGASNEQFF
TRBV9	CASSVATGAAYGYTF
TRBV21-1	CASSRIAGPYEQYF
TRBV12-3/TRBV12-4	CASSLGAGTGRTEAFF
TRBV10-3	CAISEPVTGANVLTF
TRBV20-1	CSALGFTEAFF
TRBV12-3/TRBV12-4	CASSLAGWGGIEAFF
TRBV4-3	CASSQDTGDNYGYTF
TRBV24-1	CATRGTRTSGDTQYF
TRBV21-1	CASSKVPSRYNEQFF
TRBV5-5	CASSQWGWGSPLHF
TRBV7-2	CASRVNPADNYGYTF
TRBV7-4	CASRNLPYEQYF
TRBV3-1	CASNKQGAAKNIQYF
TRBV5-1	CASSLDGTATGGEQFF
TRBV28	CASRRDQNTEAFF
TRBV6-5	CASSYSTNQPQHF
TRBV25-1	CASSRTGVTDTQYF
TRBV10-3	CAISESGEQYF
TRBV28	CASSLFSGYEQYF
TRBV10-3	CAISENAGMSSNQPQHF
TRBV29-1	CSVGFPTLTTAGYEQYF
TRBV10-1	CASSYRQSPRTKNIQYF
TRBV20-1	CSARETAPRGYTF
TRBV28	CASSSGLAGIGETQYF
TRBV4-1	CASSQEQLSTDTQYF
TRBV20-1	CSVEDNRLETQYF
TRBV29-1	CSVVREAWGDTQYF
TRBV7-2	CASSLGSGSNYEQYF
TRBV20-1	CSADSGQFIAEAFF
TRBV25-1	CASSRISRWESGANVLTF
TRBV2	CASSEVRGSYNEQFF
TRBV29-1	CSAEIGYGYTF
TRBV7-2	CASSTLTGVRETQYF
TRBV20-1	CSAGGASAQETQYF
TRBV5-1	CASSLVARVTDTQYF
TRBV4-2	CASSQDGSETQYF
TRBV25-1	CASSELGTGRSVETQYF
TRBV7-9	CASSPTSSEQYF
TRBV6-1	CASTSVYEQYF